The rows below give T cell receptor beta chains drawn from one sample of a study of cytomegalovirus exposure and HLA in healthy donors. This table comes from immunoSEQ multiplex PCR, and its TCRdb copy is limited to in-frame clones, with some not included. The data contain roughly 170,000 clones, around 82% of them singletons. Sequencing input: PBMCs. The source is a woman aged 18-29 years in good health and CMV-seropositive. Each CDR3 is given with its conserved first and last residue. A D gene is named only where the DNA matches it firmly. Not all rows give a size; the values are once, few, many and, for expanded clones, a class.

v_gene: TRBV18
j_gene: TRBJ2-7
abundance: .
d_gene: .
CDR3nt: TGTGCCAGCTCAGGATCCGGGGACGAGCAGTACTTC
CDR3aa: CASSGSGDEQYF

v_gene: TRBV9
j_gene: TRBJ2-1
abundance: .
d_gene: TRBD2
CDR3nt: TGTGCCAGCAGCTTCCGACTAGCGGGGAGGGAGGATGAGCAGTTCTTC
CDR3aa: CASSFRLAGREDEQFF

v_gene: TRBV11-2
j_gene: TRBJ2-3
abundance: few
d_gene: TRBD2
CDR3nt: TGTGCCAGCAGCACAACGAAGAGCGGGGCCGGACCAGATACGCAGTATTTT
CDR3aa: CASSTTKSGAGPDTQYF

v_gene: TRBV4-2
j_gene: TRBJ2-1
abundance: .
d_gene: TRBD1
CDR3nt: TGTGCCAGCAGCCAAGATGAGGGGGCAAACAATGAGCAGTTCTTC
CDR3aa: CASSQDEGANNEQFF

v_gene: TRBV2
j_gene: TRBJ2-1
abundance: .
d_gene: .
CDR3nt: TGTGCCAGCACGTATGACAGGCAGCTCAATGAGCAGTTCTTC
CDR3aa: CASTYDRQLNEQFF

v_gene: TRBV5-1
j_gene: TRBJ1-4
abundance: .
d_gene: .
CDR3nt: TGCGCCAGCAGCTCTTGGGGAGGTGAAAAACTGTTTTTT
CDR3aa: CASSSWGGEKLFF

v_gene: TRBV6-6
j_gene: TRBJ2-7
abundance: .
d_gene: .
CDR3nt: TGTGCCAGCAGTTACCCCCGGGACACTCTCACGCAGTACTTC
CDR3aa: CASSYPRDTLTQYF

v_gene: TRBV14
j_gene: TRBJ2-1
abundance: .
d_gene: TRBD1
CDR3nt: TGTGCCAGCAGCCAATACGCTCTCAGGGGGCTAGTTTCTAGCAATGAGCAGTTCTTC
CDR3aa: CASSQYALRGLVSSNEQFF

v_gene: TRBV4-1
j_gene: TRBJ2-7
abundance: .
d_gene: .
CDR3nt: TGCGCCAGCAGCCAAGATCAAAGGGGGTACCGACCCTACGAGCAGTACTTC
CDR3aa: CASSQDQRGYRPYEQYF

v_gene: TRBV7-2
j_gene: TRBJ1-1
abundance: .
d_gene: .
CDR3nt: TGTGCCAGCAGAACGGGGGGCGCGGCGCAACGGGCTTTCTTT
CDR3aa: CASRTGGAAQRAFF

v_gene: TRBV7-2
j_gene: TRBJ1-1
abundance: .
d_gene: .
CDR3nt: TGTGCCAGCGCTGAAACGGGGAACACTGAAGCTTTCTTT
CDR3aa: CASAETGNTEAFF

v_gene: TRBV19
j_gene: TRBJ2-7
abundance: .
d_gene: .
CDR3nt: TGTGCCAGTAGTCAAGATGACAGTTCCTACGAGCAGTACTTC
CDR3aa: CASSQDDSSYEQYF

v_gene: TRBV19
j_gene: TRBJ1-2
abundance: .
d_gene: .
CDR3nt: TGTGCCAGTAGTCCACTGGACAGTCTTGGCTATGGCTACACCTTC
CDR3aa: CASSPLDSLGYGYTF

v_gene: TRBV5-1
j_gene: TRBJ2-1
abundance: .
d_gene: TRBD1
CDR3nt: TGCGCCAGCAGCCACCCGCAGGGGGATTACAATGAGCAGTTCTTC
CDR3aa: CASSHPQGDYNEQFF

v_gene: TRBV6-5
j_gene: TRBJ1-2
abundance: .
d_gene: TRBD1
CDR3nt: TGTGCCAGCGGGAGGACAGGGAAAGGCTACACCTTC
CDR3aa: CASGRTGKGYTF

v_gene: TRBV27
j_gene: TRBJ1-1
abundance: .
d_gene: .
CDR3nt: TGTGCCAGCAGGAAGGGGGGGGACACTGAAGCTTTCTTT
CDR3aa: CASRKGGDTEAFF

v_gene: TRBV5-1
j_gene: TRBJ1-2
abundance: .
d_gene: .
CDR3nt: TGCGCCAGCCGGGACATCGGTACAAACACCTTC
CDR3aa: CASRDIGTNTF

v_gene: TRBV5-4
j_gene: TRBJ2-7
abundance: .
d_gene: .
CDR3nt: TGTGCCAGCAGCTTGGACAGGGAAAACGAGCAGTACTTC
CDR3aa: CASSLDRENEQYF

v_gene: TRBV6-5
j_gene: TRBJ2-3
abundance: .
d_gene: .
CDR3nt: TGTGCCAGCAGTTACGGGAGTCTGGTAGCAGATACGCAGTATTTT
CDR3aa: CASSYGSLVADTQYF

v_gene: TRBV19
j_gene: TRBJ1-1
abundance: .
d_gene: .
CDR3nt: TGTGCCAGTAGGGTCGGACGGGGGGCGACTGAAGCTTTCTTT
CDR3aa: CASRVGRGATEAFF

v_gene: TRBV7-9
j_gene: TRBJ2-1
abundance: .
d_gene: TRBD2
CDR3nt: TGTGCCAGCAGTCTTAGCGGGGTTTCCTACAATGAGCAGTTCTTC
CDR3aa: CASSLSGVSYNEQFF

v_gene: TRBV6-6
j_gene: TRBJ1-5
abundance: .
d_gene: TRBD1
CDR3nt: TGTGCCAGCAGTTACAGGGGGCAGGGTCAGCCCCAGCATTTT
CDR3aa: CASSYRGQGQPQHF

v_gene: TRBV6-1
j_gene: TRBJ2-7
abundance: few
d_gene: .
CDR3nt: TGTGCCAGCCGGTGGGGCCACGAGCAGTACTTC
CDR3aa: CASRWGHEQYF

v_gene: TRBV5-1
j_gene: TRBJ1-1
abundance: .
d_gene: TRBD1
CDR3nt: TGCGCCAGCAGCCTGCGGGACAGGGGCACTGAAGCTTTCTTT
CDR3aa: CASSLRDRGTEAFF

v_gene: TRBV5-1
j_gene: TRBJ2-1
abundance: .
d_gene: .
CDR3nt: TGCGCCAGCAGCTTGGCTGCGGATACCTACAATGAGCAGTTCTTC
CDR3aa: CASSLAADTYNEQFF

v_gene: TRBV10-3
j_gene: TRBJ2-3
abundance: .
d_gene: .
CDR3nt: TGTGCCATCAGTGAGTCTGTAGTAGATACGCAGTATTTT
CDR3aa: CAISESVVDTQYF

v_gene: TRBV9
j_gene: TRBJ2-7
abundance: .
d_gene: TRBD2
CDR3nt: TGTGCCAGCAGTAGGGAGGGGCAAGGGGCCTACGAGCAGTACTTC
CDR3aa: CASSREGQGAYEQYF

v_gene: TRBV14
j_gene: TRBJ2-1
abundance: .
d_gene: TRBD2
CDR3nt: TGTGCCAGCAGCCACAAATCTAGCGGGGGGTTGGATGAGCAGTTCTTC
CDR3aa: CASSHKSSGGLDEQFF

v_gene: TRBV5-1
j_gene: TRBJ1-2
abundance: .
d_gene: .
CDR3nt: TGCGCCAGCAGCCCGCATCTCGGGGTGGGCTCGACGAATGGCTACACCTTC
CDR3aa: CASSPHLGVGSTNGYTF

v_gene: TRBV7-9
j_gene: TRBJ2-7
abundance: .
d_gene: .
CDR3nt: TGTGCCAGCAGCCAGACTAGAAGCGAGCAGTACTTC
CDR3aa: CASSQTRSEQYF

v_gene: TRBV6-8
j_gene: TRBJ1-1
abundance: .
d_gene: .
CDR3nt: TGTGCCAGCAGTTACTGGAGGCCTTCGGGGACTGAAGCTTTCTTT
CDR3aa: CASSYWRPSGTEAFF

v_gene: TRBV19
j_gene: TRBJ1-5
abundance: .
d_gene: TRBD1
CDR3nt: TGTGCCAGCTCCGACAGGGTTAATCAGCCCCAGCATTTT
CDR3aa: CASSDRVNQPQHF

v_gene: TRBV5-1
j_gene: TRBJ2-7
abundance: .
d_gene: .
CDR3nt: TGCGCCAGCAGCGGGGACACGAGGCAGTACTTC
CDR3aa: CASSGDTRQYF

v_gene: TRBV10-1
j_gene: TRBJ1-2
abundance: .
d_gene: TRBD1
CDR3nt: TGCGCCAGCAGTGAGCCCCACGGACAGGGAGGAGACTATGGCTACACCTTC
CDR3aa: CASSEPHGQGGDYGYTF

v_gene: TRBV27
j_gene: TRBJ2-7
abundance: once
d_gene: .
CDR3nt: TGTGCCAGCAGTTTAGGGGGCAGGGAATACGAGCAGTACTTC
CDR3aa: CASSLGGREYEQYF

v_gene: TRBV6-5
j_gene: TRBJ1-2
abundance: .
d_gene: TRBD1
CDR3nt: TGTGCCAGCAGTTACTCGAATTCTGGACAGGTCTATGGCTACACCTTC
CDR3aa: CASSYSNSGQVYGYTF

v_gene: TRBV27
j_gene: TRBJ2-1
abundance: .
d_gene: TRBD1
CDR3nt: TGTGCCAGCAGTTTTACCCTAGCCAGGGGGACCAATGAGCAGTTCTTC
CDR3aa: CASSFTLARGTNEQFF

v_gene: TRBV5-1
j_gene: TRBJ1-1
abundance: many
d_gene: .
CDR3nt: TGCGCCAGCAGCGACGCAGGAGGTATCACTGAAGCTTTCTTT
CDR3aa: CASSDAGGITEAFF

v_gene: TRBV5-6
j_gene: TRBJ1-1
abundance: .
d_gene: .
CDR3nt: TGTGCCAGCAGCTTGTGGGGCGGCGGGATTCCGTTGAACACTGAAGCTTTCTTT
CDR3aa: CASSLWGGGIPLNTEAFF